Each of the 10 T cell receptor beta chains below was sequenced from the same sample in a study of T cells expressing NK-cell markers. TCRdb re-called the 5' RACE reads; one entry per CDR3 protein, DNA not given. Recorded for this sample: around 140,000 distinct CDR3 sequences. The source material was blood T cells: a sorted CD56 or NKG2C T cell subset, CD4+ or CD8+ T cells, or bulk PBMC T cells (not recorded which). These receptors all stem from a man aged 18-30 years in good health.

The chain carries TRBV5-6 and TRBJ2-4; TCRdb returns TRBD1, unconfirmable since there is no DNA. Germline lookup yields CDR1 SGHDT and CDR2 YYEEEE. The CDR3 runs 15 residues. The CDR3 sequence is CASSLGDRAKNIQYF.

The V and J genes are TRBV29-1 and TRBJ2-2. CDR3 length: 12 residues. Per the germline V gene, CDR1 is SQVTM and CDR2 is ANQGSEA. CDR3 sequence: CSVASVTGELFF.

V is TRBV7-9 and J is TRBJ1-2; TCRdb's D call of TRBD1 is untestable without DNA. CDR1 and CDR2 from the germline V gene are SEHNR and FQNEAQ (reference sequence). The length of the CDR3 is 16 residues. The CDR3 loop is CASSLEPTGTNYGYTF.

The chain uses TRBV7-9 and TRBJ2-5; TCRdb reports TRBD2, a call that lacks DNA to check it against. Looked up from germline, CDR1 is SEHNR and CDR2 is FQNEAQ (reference sequence). CDR3 length: 16 residues. The CDR3 here is CASSLAPASPQETQYF. The variable domain in full, with the rest retrieved from reference TRBV7-9 and TRBJ2-5, is DTGVSQNPRHKITKRGQNVTFRCDPISEHNRLYWYRQTLGQGPEFLTYFQNEAQLEKSRLLSDRFSAERPKGSFSTLEIQRTEQGDSAMYLCASSLAPASPQETQYFGPGTRLLVL.

The chain uses TRBV5-5 and TRBJ2-2. Germline V gene sequence: CDR1 SGHKS, CDR2 YYEKEE (reference sequence). CDR3 length: 13 residues. CDR3 amino acids: CASSLGVVEELFF. Drawing the rest from reference TRBV5-5 and TRBJ2-2, the complete variable domain is DAGVTQSPTHLIKTRGQQVTLRCSPISGHKSVSWYQQVLGQGPQFIFQYYEKEERGRGNFPDRFSARQFPNYSSELNVNALLLGDSALYLCASSLGVVEELFFGEGSRLTVL.

The V call is TRBV9, the J call TRBJ2-1; the TRBD2 assignment by TCRdb is unverifiable without DNA. The CDR3 runs 15 residues. Germline CDR1 reads SGDLS; CDR2 reads YYNGEE. CDR3 in amino acids: CASSVSLSGSYEQFF.

The CDR3 here is CASSLEGGHGNTDTQYF. This rearrangement joins TRBV7-8 to TRBJ2-3; the D call of TRBD1 rests on TCRdb alone, since no DNA is present to check it. This CDR3 is 17 amino acids long. Germline lookup yields CDR1 SGHVS and CDR2 FQNEAQ. Drawing the rest from reference TRBV7-8 and TRBJ2-3, the complete variable domain is GAGVSQSPRYKVAKRGQDVALRCDPISGHVSLFWYQQALGQGPEFLTYFQNEAQLDKSGLPSDRFFAERPEGSVSTLKIQRTQQEDSAVYLCASSLEGGHGNTDTQYFGPGTRLTVL.

The chain is built from TRBV6-1 and TRBJ1-1. This CDR3 has 13 residues. From germline, CDR1 is MNHNS and CDR2 SASEGT. The CDR3 sequence: CASRVGRYTEAFF.

The chain has TRBV9 and TRBJ2-7; TCRdb designates TRBD1, a call that cannot be tested without DNA. CDR1 and CDR2 from the germline V gene are SGDLS and YYNGEE. This CDR3 is 13 amino acids long. The CDR3 protein is CASSPDTSYEQYF. Combining the CDR3 with reference TRBV9 and TRBJ2-7 gives the whole variable domain DSGVTQTPKHLITATGQRVTLRCSPRSGDLSVYWYQQSLDQGLQFLIQYYNGEERAKGNILERFSAQQFPDLHSELNLSSLELGDSALYFCASSPDTSYEQYFGPGTRLTVT.

The chain links TRBV30 to TRBJ2-1; the D gene TCRdb calls, TRBD2, cannot be checked with no DNA. The CDR3 loop spans 14 amino acids. Germline CDR1 GTSNPN, CDR2 SVGIG (reference sequence). CDR3 loop: CAWSELAGRVQQFF.